Presented here are 2 T cell receptor beta chains from one specimen sequenced in a study of blood T cell repertoires in COVID-19. Clones were read by immunoSEQ multiplex PCR, and TCRdb kept only the in-frame ones, dropping some. The table lists more than 95,000 clones, 92% of them singletons. The material sequenced was peripheral blood. The origin of the receptors is a man aged 45-65 years with COVID-19, enrolled during active disease.

The V and J genes are TRBV14 and TRBJ2-2, with a weak D call TRBD2 (6 bases). V was cut by 0 bases and J by 3 bases, with 11 bases left in between. Germline CDR1 is SGHDN and CDR2 is FVKESK. This CDR3 is built from 16 residues. Here the CDR3 DNA reads TGTGCCAGCAGCCAAGAAATCGCGGGGTACACCGGGGAGCTGTTTTTT. Protein product: CASSQEIAGYTGELFF.

This clone showed up just once. The CDR3 spells CASRGTSGSHGELFF. CDR3 coding DNA: TGTGCCAGCAGGGGGACTAGCGGGAGCCACGGGGAGCTGTTTTTT. The chain couples TRBV4-2 to TRBJ2-2; TRBD2 agrees at 14 bases. CDR1 is LGHNA, CDR2 YNFKEQ, per germline. The CDR3 extends over 15 amino acids. Losses at the gene ends were 6 bases for V and 7 bases for J; bases not matched to a gene: 4.